The clone carrying this T cell receptor beta chain has more than one count but fewer than ten. Next came a second PCR, run for roughly 7 to 12 cycles, which used a sample-barcoded 5' primer along with a J-beta primer mix. Tagging of each cDNA molecule was performed by a template-switch adaptor with 12 random nucleotides. Each sample provided no less than 2.5 million CDR3-containing paired-end reads. TCRdb recomputed calls from the 5' RACE reads with MiXCR, one row per CDR3 protein. The sample lists more than 900,000 distinct CDR3 sequences, about 29% occurring once. The sample is drawn from a study of blood T cells in healthy people across ages. The CDR3 runs to 18 residues. The V segment lost 4 bases and the J segment 0 bases; nucleotides outside the gene matches: 12. CDR1 and CDR2 (germline): KGHSH, LQKENI. These sequences were also reported in another study, on T cells of mothers and their children. From that second work: RNA that had been extracted went wholly into cDNA synthesis, at about 1.5 ug per 15 ul. The effect of thymic selection on TCR recombination output is similar between related and unrelated pairs.

The source material was blood. V and J are TRBV18 and TRBJ2-7, with 10 nucleotides matching TRBD1. The receptor's source is a woman between 35 and 50 years old in good health. DNA of the CDR3: TGTGCCAGCTCACGCATATCCGGGACAGGGGTTACCTCCTACGAGCAGTACTTC. Protein: CASSRISGTGVTSYEQYF.